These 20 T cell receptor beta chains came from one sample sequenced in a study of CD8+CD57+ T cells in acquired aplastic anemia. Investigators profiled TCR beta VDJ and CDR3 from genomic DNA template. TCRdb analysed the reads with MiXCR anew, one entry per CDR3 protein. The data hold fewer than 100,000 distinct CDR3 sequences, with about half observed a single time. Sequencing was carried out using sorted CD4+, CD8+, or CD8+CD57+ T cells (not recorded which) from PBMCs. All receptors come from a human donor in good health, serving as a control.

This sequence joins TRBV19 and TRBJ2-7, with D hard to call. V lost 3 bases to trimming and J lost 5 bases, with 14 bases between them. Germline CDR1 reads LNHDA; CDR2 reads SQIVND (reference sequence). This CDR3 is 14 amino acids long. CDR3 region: CASSINLLFHEQYF. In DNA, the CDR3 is TGTGCCAGTAGTATTAATCTTCTATTCCACGAGCAGTACTTC. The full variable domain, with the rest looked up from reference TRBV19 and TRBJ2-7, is DGGITQSPKYLFRKEGQNVTLSCEQNLNHDAMYWYRQDPGQGLRLIYYSQIVNDFQKGDIAEGYSVSREKKESFPLTVTSAQKNPTAFYLCASSINLLFHEQYFGPGTRLTVT.

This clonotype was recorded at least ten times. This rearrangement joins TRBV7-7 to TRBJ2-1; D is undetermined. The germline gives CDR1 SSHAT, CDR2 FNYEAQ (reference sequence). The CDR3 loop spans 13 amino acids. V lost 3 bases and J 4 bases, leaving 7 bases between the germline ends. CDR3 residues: CASSLSGYNEQFF. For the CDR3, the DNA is TGTGCCAGCAGCTTGTCGGGTTACAATGAGCAGTTCTTC.

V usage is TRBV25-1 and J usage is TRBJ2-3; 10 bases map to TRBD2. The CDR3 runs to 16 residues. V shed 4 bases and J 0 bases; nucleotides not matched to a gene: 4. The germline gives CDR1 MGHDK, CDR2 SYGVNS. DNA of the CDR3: TGTGCCAGCAGTGCCCTAGCGGGAGTGAGCACAGATACGCAGTATTTT. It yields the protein CASSALAGVSTDTQYF.

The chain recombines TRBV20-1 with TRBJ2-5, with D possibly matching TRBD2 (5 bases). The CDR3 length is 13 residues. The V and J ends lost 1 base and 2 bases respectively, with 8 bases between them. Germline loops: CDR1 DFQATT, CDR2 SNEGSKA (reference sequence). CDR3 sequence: CSARGTAQETQYF. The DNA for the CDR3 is TGCAGTGCTAGAGGGACTGCGCAAGAGACCCAGTACTTC.

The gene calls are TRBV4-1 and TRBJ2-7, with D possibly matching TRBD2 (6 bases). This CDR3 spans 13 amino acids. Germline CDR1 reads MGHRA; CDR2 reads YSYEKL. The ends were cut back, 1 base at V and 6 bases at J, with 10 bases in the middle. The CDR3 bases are TGCGCCAGCAGCCAAGGCGGGGCTATCGAGCAGTACTTC. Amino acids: CASSQGGAIEQYF.

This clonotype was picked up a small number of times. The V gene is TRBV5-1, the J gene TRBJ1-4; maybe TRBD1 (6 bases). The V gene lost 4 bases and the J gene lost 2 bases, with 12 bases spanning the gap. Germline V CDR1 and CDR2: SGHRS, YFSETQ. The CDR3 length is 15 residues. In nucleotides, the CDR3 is TGCGCCAGCAGCCCCCGAGGGGGGACTAATGAAAAACTGTTTTTT. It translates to CASSPRGGTNEKLFF.

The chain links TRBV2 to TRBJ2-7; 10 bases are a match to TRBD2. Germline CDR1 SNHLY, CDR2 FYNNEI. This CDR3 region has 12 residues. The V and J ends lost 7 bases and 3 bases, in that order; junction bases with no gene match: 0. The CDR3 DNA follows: TGTGCCAGCACTAGCGGGAGCTACGAGCAGTACTTC. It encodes CASTSGSYEQYF.

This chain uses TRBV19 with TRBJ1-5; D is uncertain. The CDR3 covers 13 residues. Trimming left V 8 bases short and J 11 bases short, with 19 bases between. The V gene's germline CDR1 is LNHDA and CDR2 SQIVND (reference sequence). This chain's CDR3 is CASGPGFVRAQHF. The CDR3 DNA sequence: TGTGCCAGTGGTCCAGGTTTCGTTCGGGCCCAGCATTTT.

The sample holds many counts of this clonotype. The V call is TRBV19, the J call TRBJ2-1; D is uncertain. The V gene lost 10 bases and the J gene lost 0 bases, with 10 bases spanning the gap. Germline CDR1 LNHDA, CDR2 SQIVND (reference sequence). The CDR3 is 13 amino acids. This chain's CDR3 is CATAGHSYNEQFF. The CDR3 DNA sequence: TGTGCCACCGCCGGGCACTCCTACAATGAGCAGTTCTTC.

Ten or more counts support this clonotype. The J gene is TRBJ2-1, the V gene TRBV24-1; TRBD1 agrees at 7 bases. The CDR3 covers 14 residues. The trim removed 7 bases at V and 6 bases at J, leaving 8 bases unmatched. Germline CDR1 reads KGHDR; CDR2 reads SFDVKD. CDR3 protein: CATRGEGAINEQFF. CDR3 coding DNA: TGTGCCACCAGAGGCGAGGGGGCGATCAATGAGCAGTTCTTC.

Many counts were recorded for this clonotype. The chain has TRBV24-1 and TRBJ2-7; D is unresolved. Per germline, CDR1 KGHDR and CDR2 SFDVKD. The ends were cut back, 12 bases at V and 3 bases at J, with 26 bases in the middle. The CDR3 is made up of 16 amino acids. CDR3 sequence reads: CAPGPPLYSTIYEQYF. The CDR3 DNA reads TGTGCCCCCGGACCCCCCCTTTACAGCACTATCTACGAGCAGTACTTC.

In nucleotides, the CDR3 is TGCGCCAGCAGACCCTCACCGGGACAGGGTACCTACGAGCAGTACTTC. It specifies CASRPSPGQGTYEQYF. This chain links TRBV10-2 with TRBJ2-7, with 9 nucleotides matching TRBD1. V shed 6 bases and J 2 bases; nucleotides not matched to a gene: 11. Looked up from germline, CDR1 is WSHSY and CDR2 is SAAADI. This CDR3 region has 16 residues.

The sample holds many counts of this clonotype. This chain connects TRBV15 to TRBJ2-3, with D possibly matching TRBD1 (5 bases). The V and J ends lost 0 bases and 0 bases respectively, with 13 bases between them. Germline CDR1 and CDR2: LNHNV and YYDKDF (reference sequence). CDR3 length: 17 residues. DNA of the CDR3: TGTGCCACCAGCAGAGATCTGACAGCTTCTAGCACAGATACGCAGTATTTT. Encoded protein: CATSRDLTASSTDTQYF.

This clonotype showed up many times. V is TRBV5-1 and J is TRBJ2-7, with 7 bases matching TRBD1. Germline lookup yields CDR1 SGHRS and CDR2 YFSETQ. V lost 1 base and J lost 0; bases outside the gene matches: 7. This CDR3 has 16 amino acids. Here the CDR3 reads CASSLNTGTVSYEQYF. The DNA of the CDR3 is TGCGCCAGCAGCTTGAATACCGGGACAGTCTCCTACGAGCAGTACTTC.

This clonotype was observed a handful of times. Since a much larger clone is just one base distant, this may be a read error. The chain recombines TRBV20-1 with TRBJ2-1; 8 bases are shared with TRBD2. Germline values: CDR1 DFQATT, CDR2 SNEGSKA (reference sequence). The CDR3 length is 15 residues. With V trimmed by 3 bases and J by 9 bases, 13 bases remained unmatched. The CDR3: CSASHLRTSRSEQFF. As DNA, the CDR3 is TGCAGTGCTAGTCATCTACGGACTAGCCGTAGTGAGCAGTTCTTC.

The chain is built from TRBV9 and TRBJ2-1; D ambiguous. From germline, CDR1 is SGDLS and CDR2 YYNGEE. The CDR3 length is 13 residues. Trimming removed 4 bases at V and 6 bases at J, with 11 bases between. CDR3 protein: CASSLRLINEQFF. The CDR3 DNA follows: TGTGCCAGCAGCCTCCGGCTAATCAATGAGCAGTTCTTC.

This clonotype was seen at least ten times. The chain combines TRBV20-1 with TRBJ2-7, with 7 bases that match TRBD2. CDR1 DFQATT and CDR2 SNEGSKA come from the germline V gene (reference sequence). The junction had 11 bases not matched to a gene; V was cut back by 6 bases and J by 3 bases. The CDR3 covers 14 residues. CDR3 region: CSAAGLADFYEQYF. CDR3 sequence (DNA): TGCAGTGCCGCGGGGCTAGCGGACTTCTACGAGCAGTACTTC.

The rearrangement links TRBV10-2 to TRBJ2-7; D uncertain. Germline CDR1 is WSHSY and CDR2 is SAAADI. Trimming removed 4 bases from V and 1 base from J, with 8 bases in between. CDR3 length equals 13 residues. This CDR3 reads CASSGDGSYEQYF. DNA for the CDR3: TGCGCCAGCAGTGGGGATGGATCCTACGAGCAGTACTTC.

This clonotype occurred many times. The CDR3 nucleotides read TGTGCCAGTCCCCACGGGAGCTACACCGGGGAGCTGTTTTTT. This gives the protein CASPHGSYTGELFF. This rearrangement joins TRBV7-9 to TRBJ2-2; maybe TRBD2 (6 bases). Per the germline V gene, CDR1 is SEHNR and CDR2 is FQNEAQ (reference sequence). V gave up 9 bases and J gave up 3 bases, with 14 bases separating them. This CDR3 is built from 14 residues.

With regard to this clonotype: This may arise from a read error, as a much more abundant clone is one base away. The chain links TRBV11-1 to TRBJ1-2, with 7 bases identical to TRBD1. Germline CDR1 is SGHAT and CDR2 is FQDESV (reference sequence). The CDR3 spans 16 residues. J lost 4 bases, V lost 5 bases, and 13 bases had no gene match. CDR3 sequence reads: CASSDGQDSRGYGYTF. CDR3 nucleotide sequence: TGTGCCAGCAGCGACGGACAGGACTCTAGAGGCTATGGCTACACCTTC.